This TCR beta chain was documented in a study of T cell responses to AZD1222 COVID-19 vaccine (dated by TCRdb to the early 2020s). Regarding the study in general: AZD1222 recipients given second doses at about 4 weeks or at about 12 weeks were pooled, since spike-specific TCR depth and breadth were not found to differ between the two schedules. TCR sequencing covered 233 trial participants: 200 to 210 given two doses of AZD1222 and about 26 given two doses of MenACWY control vaccine. Enrollment into the trials was organized by age into subgroups of 18-55, 56-69 and 70-plus years, and those subgroups contained approximately 150, 30 and 60 TCR-sequenced participants, respectively.

The CDR3 regions of human TCRbeta chains were analyzed by immunosequencing. The authors processed their data as follows. Repertoire TCRs were matched against a reference library of SARS-CoV-2-specific TCRs generated with the MIRA antigen-specificity platform. Breadth meant the fraction of unique TCRs that were SARS-CoV-2-associated, whereas depth meant the fraction of total T cells that were SARS-CoV-2-associated. Using the MIRA data, every spike-specific TCR was mapped to the spike region that the TCR reacted to and assigned to either a CD4 or a CD8 class. Log10-transformed breadth and depth values were compared by one-way ANOVA with Sidak's multiple comparisons tests. What TCRdb holds here is the immuneACCESS table cut down to in-frame rearrangements. Part of the clones is not present; checked against another copy, under half of the missing clones reflect an unresolved V gene, and the others are unexplained. V and J calls plus clone size are reproduced from that table; the DNA served to infer D and trimming. This sample lists roughly 150,000 clones; roughly 92% were detected once. Clones ranked in the top ten supply 1.6% of the sample.

Summary of the overall study and its limitations: Reportedly, close to half of the unique spike-specific TCRs recognized epitopes lying outside the regions that are mutated in the B.1.351 and B.1.1.7 variants. In the small 56-69-year group, the increase in depth fell short of significance, most likely because of low power. A significant rise in spike-specific TCR breadth and depth was observed after two AZD1222 doses relative to day 0 and relative to MenACWY recipients. Because no samples from the day 14 peak response were available, repertoires could be characterized only after the peak T cell response. The whole spike protein was spanned by vaccine-associated CD4 TCRs, and dominant responses were seen in regions 160-218 and 743-854. Conclusions about previously exposed vaccinees were limited because only six or seven AZD1222 recipients were SARS-CoV-2 seropositive at baseline. Participants were mostly white British and included more females than males, and it was suggested by the authors that clonal diversity may have been underestimated.

Explained via the paper, the time point label denotes: baseline before first vaccination. The vaccinee samples were drawn from two UK trials, COV001 and COV002, one of which was a single-blind randomized controlled phase 2/3 trial testing AZD1222 (ChAdOx1 nCoV-19) in healthy adults. For TCRbeta chain sequencing, PBMC samples were collected from trial participants at day 0 and at day 28 after the second dose. About this clone: The antigen it binds to is not known. No quality values exist for individual bases; no much larger clone is one base distant.

The CDR3 sequence holds 16 residues, the cysteine and phenylalanine included. CDR3 DNA is the only sequence kept; it has 48 bases, read in frame from the first base. Via the germline V gene, CDR1 is SGHTA and CDR2 FQGTGA. Trimming at the junction amounts to 5 bases on V and 7 bases on J, and the germline ends lie 20 bases apart. The chain couples TRBV7-3 to TRBJ1-4, with TRBD1 as a weak D call on 5 bases. This sequence originates from an adult in good health. Sample: peripheral blood, taken on day 0 of AZD1222 vaccination. The base sequence is TGTGCCAGCAGCAGCCATCGGGGAGGGGCAGGTGAAAAACTGTTTTTT. Translated, it gives CASSSHRGGAGEKLFF.